Listed below are T cell receptor beta chains from one sample, sequenced in a study of response to subunit inactivated influenza vaccine. TCRdb independently ran MiXCR on the RT-PCR reads; one entry per CDR3 protein. Of more than 550,000 distinct CDR3 sequences detected, approximately 10% appear once; the ten largest clones hold roughly 10%. Sequencing used PBMCs from blood, obtained on the day of vaccination. The receptors derive from a man aged 50 to 60 who received an inactivated influenza vaccine. CDR3s include the opening cysteine and the closing phenylalanine or tryptophan. D genes are given only for firm matches. Part of the rows lack a size; the others show once, few, many or a class for expanded clones.

D gene | clone size | J gene | V gene | CDR3 protein | CDR3 DNA
TRBD1 | NA | TRBJ2-4 | TRBV2 | CASSTGGEGNIQYF | TGTGCCAGCAGTACAGGGGGCGAGGGAAACATTCAGTACTTC
TRBD1 | many | TRBJ1-5 | TRBV28 | CASIYRGRKVPISQPQHF | TGTGCCAGCATCTACAGGGGGCGGAAAGTTCCAATCAGTCAGCCCCAGCATTTT
NA | few | TRBJ1-6 | TRBV7-9 | CASSLATVDYSLHF | TGTGCCAGCAGCTTAGCGACGGTCGACTACTCCCTCCACTTT
TRBD1 | many | TRBJ2-7 | TRBV12-3/TRBV12-4 | CASSSRTGPPYEQYF | TGTGCCAGCAGTTCTAGGACAGGGCCTCCCTACGAGCAGTACTTC
TRBD1 | NA | TRBJ1-1 | TRBV5-1 | CASSLMPGGNNYEAFF | TGCGCCAGCAGCTTGATGCCAGGGGGCAACAACTATGAAGCTTTCTTT
NA | many | TRBJ1-5 | TRBV6-1 | CASSDRANQPQHF | TGTGCCAGCAGTGACAGGGCTAATCAGCCCCAGCATTTT
NA | NA | TRBJ1-1 | TRBV18 | CASVGTANTEAFF | TGTGCCAGCGTAGGGACGGCGAACACTGAAGCTTTCTTT
NA | few | TRBJ1-6 | TRBV3-1 | CASSQGAFGSPLHF | TGTGCCAGCAGCCAAGGGGCCTTTGGGTCACCCCTCCACTTT
TRBD2 | few | TRBJ2-3 | TRBV5-1 | CASRYASGSLADTQYF | TGCGCCAGCAGATATGCTAGCGGGTCTCTCGCAGATACGCAGTATTTT
NA | NA | TRBJ1-1 | TRBV6-1 | CASRDSSIMNTEAFF | TGTGCCAGCAGAGACAGCTCAATTATGAACACTGAAGCTTTCTTT
NA | many | TRBJ2-7 | TRBV7-8 | CASSLAGGYRAYEQYF | TGTGCCAGCAGCTTAGCGGGCGGCTACAGGGCCTACGAGCAGTACTTC
TRBD1 | NA | TRBJ2-1 | TRBV10-3 | CAISETTGGQFF | TGTGCCATCAGTGAGACCACAGGGGGGCAGTTCTTC
NA | many | TRBJ2-1 | TRBV29-1 | CSVVFLATNEQFF | TGCAGCGTTGTCTTCCTAGCGACGAATGAGCAGTTCTTC
NA | few | TRBJ2-5 | TRBV28 | CASSLIQSQETQYF | TGTGCCAGCAGTTTGATACAGAGCCAAGAGACCCAGTACTTC
NA | few | TRBJ2-7 | TRBV5-6 | CASSWPGYEQYF | TGTGCCAGCAGCTGGCCAGGTTACGAGCAGTACTTC
NA | few | TRBJ1-3 | TRBV12-3/TRBV12-4 | CASSAGVNSGNTIYF | TGTGCCAGCAGCGCCGGGGTTAACTCTGGAAACACCATATATTTT
TRBD2 | NA | TRBJ2-3 | TRBV30 | CAWRRGTGGQDTQYF | TGTGCCTGGAGGAGGGGGACGGGAGGGCAAGATACGCAGTATTTT
NA | NA | TRBJ2-7 | TRBV5-6 | CASRRVDSGSYEQYF | TGTGCCAGCAGGAGGGTTGACAGCGGCTCCTACGAGCAGTACTTC
NA | many | TRBJ2-1 | TRBV7-9 | CASSLPTSSSYNEQFF | TGTGCCAGCAGCTTACCCACTAGTTCCTCCTACAATGAGCAGTTCTTC
TRBD1 | few | TRBJ1-1 | TRBV27 | CASSPRDRGTEAFF | TGTGCCAGCAGTCCCCGGGACAGGGGAACTGAAGCTTTCTTT
TRBD2 | few | TRBJ2-1 | TRBV15 | CATSEKGLAYNEQFF | TGTGCCACCTCGGAAAAGGGACTAGCCTACAATGAGCAGTTCTTC
TRBD1 | NA | TRBJ2-1 | TRBV11-2 | CASSPDRGSGVEQFF | TGTGCCAGCAGCCCGGACAGGGGAAGTGGGGTTGAGCAGTTCTTC
NA | NA | TRBJ2-4 | TRBV29-1 | CSVDGVGKNIQYF | TGCAGCGTTGATGGGGTGGGCAAAAACATTCAGTACTTC
TRBD1 | many | TRBJ1-6 | TRBV7-9 | CASSSGQDNSPLHF | TGTGCCAGCAGCTCGGGACAGGATAATTCACCCCTCCACTTT
NA | few | TRBJ1-2 | TRBV18 | CASSPYPTMASYGYTF | TGTGCCAGCTCACCTTATCCGACCATGGCCTCCTATGGCTACACCTTC
NA | few | TRBJ2-1 | TRBV12-3/TRBV12-4 | CATISDSYNEQFF | TGTGCCACCATTAGCGACTCCTACAATGAGCAGTTCTTC
NA | few | TRBJ2-7 | TRBV20-1 | CSARDLAGSSYEQYF | TGCAGTGCTAGAGATCTGGCAGGGAGCTCCTACGAGCAGTACTTC
NA | few | TRBJ2-5 | TRBV7-2 | CASSRQGFQETQYF | TGTGCCAGCAGTCGCCAGGGGTTCCAAGAGACCCAGTACTTC
NA | few | TRBJ2-1 | TRBV7-2 | CASSDPGLYNEQFF | TGTGCCAGCAGCGATCCGGGACTTTACAATGAGCAGTTCTTC